These 7 T cell receptor beta chains originate from one sample sequenced in a study of blood T cell repertoires in COVID-19. Libraries were prepared by immunoSEQ multiplex PCR; TCRdb keeps only in-frame clonotypes and omits some of them. The table lists some 110,000 clones, about four fifths of them singletons, with around 4.2% in the top ten. Material for sequencing was PBMCs or T cells enriched from blood (not recorded which). These receptors all stem from a woman in her 30s who had recovered from COVID-19.

The rearrangement joins TRBV28 to TRBJ1-2; D gene ambiguous. Germline V gene lookup returns CDR1 MDHEN and CDR2 SYDVKM. The CDR3 consists of 12 residues. V lost 5 bases, J lost 1 base, and 5 bases lay in between. CDR3: CASSTGNYGYTF. The DNA of the CDR3 is TGTGCCAGCAGTACCGGTAACTATGGCTACACCTTC.

J is TRBJ2-3 and V is TRBV24-1, with 7 nucleotides matching TRBD1. This CDR3 spans 14 amino acids. The V gene end was trimmed by 10 bases and the J gene end by 4 bases; junction bases not matched to a gene: 10. Germline CDR1 and CDR2: KGHDR and SFDVKD. CDR3 in DNA: TGTGCCACAACAGGGGCGGCGAAGGCAGATACGCAGTATTTT. Its translation is CATTGAAKADTQYF.

This rearrangement joins TRBV19 to TRBJ1-1; 8 bases are a match to TRBD1. This CDR3 is built from 17 residues. V lost 4 bases, J lost 0 bases, and 10 bases stayed unmatched. The V gene's germline CDR1 is LNHDA and CDR2 SQIVND (reference sequence). The CDR3 loop reads CASSKGDRGPMNTEAFF. The CDR3 bases are TGTGCCAGTAGTAAAGGCGACAGGGGCCCCATGAACACTGAAGCTTTCTTT. The variable domain in full, completed from reference TRBV19 and TRBJ1-1, reads DGGITQSPKYLFRKEGQNVTLSCEQNLNHDAMYWYRQDPGQGLRLIYYSQIVNDFQKGDIAEGYSVSREKKESFPLTVTSAQKNPTAFYLCASSKGDRGPMNTEAFFGQGTRLTVV.

The genes are TRBV6-1 and TRBJ1-2, with D tentatively TRBD1 (5 bases). Germline V gene data show CDR1 as MNHNS and CDR2 as SASEGT. The germline V and J ends were trimmed by 2 bases and 4 bases, with 14 bases remaining between them. The CDR3 runs 15 residues. CDR3 in DNA: TGTGCCAGCAGTGAACCCCTTCAGGGCCTCTATGGCTACACCTTC. Encoded protein: CASSEPLQGLYGYTF.

In this sample, this clone turned up once. The rearrangement joins TRBV4-3 to TRBJ2-2; TRBD2 aligns across 10 bases. The junction had 4 bases not matched to a gene; V was cut back by 0 bases and J by 0 bases. Germline-derived CDR1 and CDR2 are LGHNA and YSLEER. The CDR3 covers 18 residues. The CDR3 DNA follows: TGCGCCAGCAGCCAAGATAGGACTAGCGGTTCGAACACCGGGGAGCTGTTTTTT. It encodes CASSQDRTSGSNTGELFF.

The chain employs TRBV19 and TRBJ1-5; possibly TRBD1 for D (6 bases). There are 15 residues in the CDR3. Trimming pared 2 bases from V and 9 bases from J, leaving 17 bases between. CDR1 is LNHDA, CDR2 SQIVND, per germline (reference sequence). This CDR3 reads CASSIRDNRVGPQHF. The CDR3 nucleotides are TGTGCCAGTAGTATAAGGGACAATCGGGTGGGGCCCCAGCATTTT.

This chain joins TRBV4-2 and TRBJ2-5; TRBD1 matches at 8 bases. The CDR3 consists of 16 residues. J lost 4 bases, V lost 3 bases, and 10 bases had no gene match. Per germline, CDR1 LGHNA and CDR2 YNFKEQ. DNA of the CDR3: TGTGCCAGCAGCCAGGATCCAACAGGGGGAGGAGAGACCCAGTACTTC. Translation: CASSQDPTGGGETQYF.